These T cell receptor beta chains were read from a single sample in a study of naive and memory T cell subsets. MiXCR, applied by TCRdb to the UMI-ligation and nested PCR reads, yields one record per CDR3 protein. The sample shows around 160,000 distinct CDR3 sequences, approximately 17% of them seen only once. Sample: naive CD4+ T cells from blood. These TCRs come from a human donor in good health. CDR3s include the opening cysteine and the closing phenylalanine or tryptophan. The order of the fields is J gene, V gene, D gene, clone size, CDR3 DNA, CDR3 protein. The D gene is left open where the match is weak. Clone size is stated in some rows and not others, as once, few, many or a class when expanded.

j_gene: TRBJ1-3; v_gene: TRBV12-3/TRBV12-4; d_gene: -; abundance: few; CDR3nt: TGTGCCAGCGGAGGCTCTGGAAACACCATATATTTT; CDR3aa: CASGGSGNTIYF
j_gene: TRBJ1-3; v_gene: TRBV28; d_gene: TRBD1; abundance: -; CDR3nt: TGTGCCAGCAGTTTAGGCGGGACAGTCTCTGGAAACACCATATATTTT; CDR3aa: CASSLGGTVSGNTIYF
j_gene: TRBJ2-6; v_gene: TRBV20-1; d_gene: TRBD2; abundance: few; CDR3nt: TGCAGTGCTCCCCGCCAGCGGGAGTTAAGCTCTGGGGCCAACGTCCTGACTTTC; CDR3aa: CSAPRQRELSSGANVLTF
j_gene: TRBJ2-1; v_gene: TRBV20-1; d_gene: -; abundance: few; CDR3nt: TGCAGTGCTGATACGGGAACCCCAGGGAATGAGCAGTTCTTC; CDR3aa: CSADTGTPGNEQFF
j_gene: TRBJ2-6; v_gene: TRBV6-2/TRBV6-3; d_gene: -; abundance: -; CDR3nt: TGTGCCAGCGGTAGAGGAGGTCCTGGGGCCAACGTCCTGACTTTC; CDR3aa: CASGRGGPGANVLTF
j_gene: TRBJ2-5; v_gene: TRBV4-3; d_gene: TRBD2; abundance: few; CDR3nt: TGCGCCAGCACGGAGGGACTAGCGGGAAGAGAGACCCAGTACTTC; CDR3aa: CASTEGLAGRETQYF
j_gene: TRBJ1-1; v_gene: TRBV27; d_gene: -; abundance: -; CDR3nt: TGTGCCAGCAGTCCCCACTCCCTGGCTGAAGCTTTCTTT; CDR3aa: CASSPHSLAEAFF
j_gene: TRBJ1-1; v_gene: TRBV20-1; d_gene: -; abundance: -; CDR3nt: TGCAGTGCTAGCAGTGGACATACGAACACTGAAGCTTTCTTT; CDR3aa: CSASSGHTNTEAFF
j_gene: TRBJ2-2; v_gene: TRBV10-3; d_gene: -; abundance: few; CDR3nt: TGTGCCATCAGTGACCCAAGGGGGGTAAACACCGGGGAGCTGTTTTTT; CDR3aa: CAISDPRGVNTGELFF
j_gene: TRBJ2-2; v_gene: TRBV19; d_gene: TRBD2; abundance: few; CDR3nt: TGTGCCAGTAGTTCCAGGACTAGCGGGAGATTCGGGGAGCTGTTTTTT; CDR3aa: CASSSRTSGRFGELFF
j_gene: TRBJ2-1; v_gene: TRBV7-2; d_gene: TRBD2; abundance: few; CDR3nt: TGTGCCAGCAGCCCGTGGACTAGCGGGAGGGTAAATGAGCAGTTCTTC; CDR3aa: CASSPWTSGRVNEQFF
j_gene: TRBJ2-7; v_gene: TRBV6-2/TRBV6-3; d_gene: TRBD1; abundance: -; CDR3nt: TGTGCCAGCAGTTACTCCCAGGGACAGGGGAACTACGAGCAGTACTTC; CDR3aa: CASSYSQGQGNYEQYF
j_gene: TRBJ1-5; v_gene: TRBV5-1; d_gene: TRBD1; abundance: -; CDR3nt: TGCGCCAGCAGCACGACAGGGGCCAGCAATCAGCCCCAGCATTTT; CDR3aa: CASSTTGASNQPQHF
j_gene: TRBJ2-7; v_gene: TRBV13; d_gene: TRBD2; abundance: many; CDR3nt: TGTGCCAGCAGCCTCTATCGGGGGGGCGAGCAGTACTTC; CDR3aa: CASSLYRGGEQYF
j_gene: TRBJ2-7; v_gene: TRBV5-4; d_gene: -; abundance: -; CDR3nt: TGTGCCAGCAGCCCGCGGGCGGGGTTTTTCTACGAGCAGTACTTC; CDR3aa: CASSPRAGFFYEQYF
j_gene: TRBJ2-7; v_gene: TRBV7-9; d_gene: -; abundance: few; CDR3nt: TGTGCCAGCAGCGGGTTCTCATTCCCTTCCTACGAGCAGTACTTC; CDR3aa: CASSGFSFPSYEQYF
j_gene: TRBJ2-1; v_gene: TRBV20-1; d_gene: -; abundance: -; CDR3nt: TGCAGTGCGACGGGACTCATGAATGAGCAGTTCTTC; CDR3aa: CSATGLMNEQFF
j_gene: TRBJ2-3; v_gene: TRBV5-6; d_gene: -; abundance: -; CDR3nt: TGTGCCAGCAGCTTGGGGTTGCGGGATGGCACAGATACGCAGTATTTT; CDR3aa: CASSLGLRDGTDTQYF
j_gene: TRBJ2-1; v_gene: TRBV20-1; d_gene: -; abundance: -; CDR3nt: TGCAGTGCTCTTAAAGGACAACGGGTTTCCTACAATGAGCAGTTCTTC; CDR3aa: CSALKGQRVSYNEQFF
j_gene: TRBJ1-1; v_gene: TRBV5-4; d_gene: -; abundance: -; CDR3nt: TGTGCCAGCAGCTTGCAGTCGAACACTGAAGCTTTCTTT; CDR3aa: CASSLQSNTEAFF
j_gene: TRBJ2-5; v_gene: TRBV11-1; d_gene: -; abundance: few; CDR3nt: TGTGCCAGCAGCGCCTTGACAGAGTACCAAGAGACCCAGTACTTC; CDR3aa: CASSALTEYQETQYF
j_gene: TRBJ2-3; v_gene: TRBV20-1; d_gene: TRBD2; abundance: -; CDR3nt: TGCAGTGCTACCCCGGGACTAGCGGGAGTGGGGGAGCAGACAGATACGCAGTATTTT; CDR3aa: CSATPGLAGVGEQTDTQYF
j_gene: TRBJ2-1; v_gene: TRBV7-9; d_gene: -; abundance: -; CDR3nt: TGTGCTAGCAGCGTGCGGGACGCGTACAATGAGCAGTTCTTC; CDR3aa: CASSVRDAYNEQFF
j_gene: TRBJ1-1; v_gene: TRBV10-3; d_gene: TRBD1; abundance: -; CDR3nt: TGTGCCACCCGGGACAGGGAAAACACTGAAGCTTTCTTT; CDR3aa: CATRDRENTEAFF
j_gene: TRBJ1-1; v_gene: TRBV29-1; d_gene: -; abundance: few; CDR3nt: TGCAGCGTTGAAGATCGAGGCAGGAACACTGAAGCTTTCTTT; CDR3aa: CSVEDRGRNTEAFF
j_gene: TRBJ2-5; v_gene: TRBV5-1; d_gene: -; abundance: -; CDR3nt: TGCGCCAGCAGTAAATCACTAGCCGAACAAGAGACCCAGTACTTC; CDR3aa: CASSKSLAEQETQYF
j_gene: TRBJ1-6; v_gene: TRBV20-1; d_gene: TRBD1; abundance: -; CDR3nt: TGCAGTGCTAGGGCCCCGGGACAGGGGGCGAACCATAATTCACCCCTCCACTTT; CDR3aa: CSARAPGQGANHNSPLHF
j_gene: TRBJ1-6; v_gene: TRBV28; d_gene: -; abundance: few; CDR3nt: TGTGCCAGCAGCCCAACCACCGGGGCATTCGGTCCGAATTCACCCCTCCACTTT; CDR3aa: CASSPTTGAFGPNSPLHF
j_gene: TRBJ2-7; v_gene: TRBV5-1; d_gene: TRBD1; abundance: -; CDR3nt: TGCGCCAGCAGCTTGGGTACAGGGGAGAGGCAGTACTTC; CDR3aa: CASSLGTGERQYF
j_gene: TRBJ2-1; v_gene: TRBV20-1; d_gene: -; abundance: -; CDR3nt: TGCAGTGCTCCCCTGGATTACAGCGGGACAGCCTACAATGAGCAGTTCTTC; CDR3aa: CSAPLDYSGTAYNEQFF
j_gene: TRBJ2-7; v_gene: TRBV20-1; d_gene: -; abundance: many; CDR3nt: TGCAGTGCTAGCGGTCCGCGGGGTATCTACGAGCAGTACTTC; CDR3aa: CSASGPRGIYEQYF
j_gene: TRBJ2-1; v_gene: TRBV4-2; d_gene: TRBD2; abundance: many; CDR3nt: TGTGCCAGCAGCCAAGCTTATCGGACTAGCGGACCCTCCTACAATGAGCAGTTCTTC; CDR3aa: CASSQAYRTSGPSYNEQFF
j_gene: TRBJ2-1; v_gene: TRBV10-3; d_gene: -; abundance: few; CDR3nt: TGTGCCATCATGGAGTACAATGAGCAGTTCTTC; CDR3aa: CAIMEYNEQFF
j_gene: TRBJ2-7; v_gene: TRBV12-3/TRBV12-4; d_gene: -; abundance: few; CDR3nt: TGTGCCAGCAGTTTACGGGGCGGAAGATCCTACGAGCAGTACTTC; CDR3aa: CASSLRGGRSYEQYF
j_gene: TRBJ1-2; v_gene: TRBV29-1; d_gene: -; abundance: few; CDR3nt: TGCAGCGTTGAAGAAGTACAGAGGAGTCGGGGCTACACCTTC; CDR3aa: CSVEEVQRSRGYTF
j_gene: TRBJ1-2; v_gene: TRBV6-6; d_gene: -; abundance: few; CDR3nt: TGTGCCAGCAGTAACCAACCTTATGGCTACACCTTC; CDR3aa: CASSNQPYGYTF
j_gene: TRBJ1-5; v_gene: TRBV10-3; d_gene: -; abundance: -; CDR3nt: TGTGCCATCAGTGAGTCTGACGGATCCAATCAGCCCCAGCATTTT; CDR3aa: CAISESDGSNQPQHF
j_gene: TRBJ2-5; v_gene: TRBV5-1; d_gene: -; abundance: few; CDR3nt: TGCGCCAGCAGCTGGGGACCGCAGCCCTCGTACCAAGAGACCCAGTACTTC; CDR3aa: CASSWGPQPSYQETQYF
j_gene: TRBJ1-4; v_gene: TRBV6-2/TRBV6-3; d_gene: -; abundance: -; CDR3nt: TGTGCCAGCCGAGCCGCAACTAATGAAAAACTGTTTTTT; CDR3aa: CASRAATNEKLFF
j_gene: TRBJ2-5; v_gene: TRBV5-1; d_gene: -; abundance: few; CDR3nt: TGCGCCAGCAACAAGGCGGAGCGATTGGAGACCCAGTACTTC; CDR3aa: CASNKAERLETQYF
j_gene: TRBJ1-5; v_gene: TRBV2; d_gene: -; abundance: many; CDR3nt: TGTGCCAGCAGTGAAGACAGCTTATATCAGCCCCAGCATTTT; CDR3aa: CASSEDSLYQPQHF
j_gene: TRBJ2-1; v_gene: TRBV7-2; d_gene: -; abundance: -; CDR3nt: TGTGCCAGCAGGGTACAGGGGGGGAGATCGACAGTAGATGAGCAGTTCTTC; CDR3aa: CASRVQGGRSTVDEQFF
j_gene: TRBJ1-4; v_gene: TRBV7-9; d_gene: -; abundance: many; CDR3nt: TGTGCCAGCAGCTTAGGGGGAACAACGAATGAAAAACTGTTTTTT; CDR3aa: CASSLGGTTNEKLFF
j_gene: TRBJ2-1; v_gene: TRBV28; d_gene: TRBD2; abundance: -; CDR3nt: TGTGCCAGCAGTAGCGTGCGGGAGGGCGGTTACAATGAGCAGTTCTTC; CDR3aa: CASSSVREGGYNEQFF
j_gene: TRBJ1-6; v_gene: TRBV20-1; d_gene: -; abundance: -; CDR3nt: TGCAGTGCTAGACTGGCAGCTTATAATTCACCCCTCCACTTT; CDR3aa: CSARLAAYNSPLHF
j_gene: TRBJ1-1; v_gene: TRBV28; d_gene: TRBD1; abundance: few; CDR3nt: TGTGCCAGCACCCGAAGGGGGCGAGGGGGCACTGAAGCTTTCTTT; CDR3aa: CASTRRGRGGTEAFF
j_gene: TRBJ1-6; v_gene: TRBV2; d_gene: TRBD1; abundance: few; CDR3nt: TGTGCCAGCAGTCCGGACAGGGTGCAGAATTCACCCCTCCACTTT; CDR3aa: CASSPDRVQNSPLHF
j_gene: TRBJ2-2; v_gene: TRBV14; d_gene: -; abundance: few; CDR3nt: TGTGCCAGCAGCCAAGATATTCCCTCGTGGCCTAGGGCCACCGGGGAGCTGTTTTTT; CDR3aa: CASSQDIPSWPRATGELFF
j_gene: TRBJ1-2; v_gene: TRBV20-1; d_gene: -; abundance: many; CDR3nt: TGCAGTGCTAGAGGTTCAGGGAACTATGGCTACACCTTC; CDR3aa: CSARGSGNYGYTF
j_gene: TRBJ2-5; v_gene: TRBV29-1; d_gene: -; abundance: -; CDR3nt: TGCAGCGCCCTAGGAGTCCAAGAGACCCAGTACTTC; CDR3aa: CSALGVQETQYF
j_gene: TRBJ1-1; v_gene: TRBV5-1; d_gene: -; abundance: few; CDR3nt: TGCGCCAGCAGCTCGGATCGGGGTCCCACTGAAGCTTTCTTT; CDR3aa: CASSSDRGPTEAFF
j_gene: TRBJ2-6; v_gene: TRBV30; d_gene: TRBD1; abundance: few; CDR3nt: TGTGCCTGGAGTGTGGGACAGGTCCTCTCTGGGGCCAACGTCCTGACTTTC; CDR3aa: CAWSVGQVLSGANVLTF
j_gene: TRBJ2-1; v_gene: TRBV29-1; d_gene: TRBD1; abundance: few; CDR3nt: TGCAGCGTCCTGCTACAGGGGCTCTACAATGAGCAGTTCTTC; CDR3aa: CSVLLQGLYNEQFF
j_gene: TRBJ2-1; v_gene: TRBV19; d_gene: -; abundance: few; CDR3nt: TGTGCCAGTAGTATTGAACTAGCCTACAATGAGCAGTTCTTC; CDR3aa: CASSIELAYNEQFF
j_gene: TRBJ2-3; v_gene: TRBV20-1; d_gene: TRBD1; abundance: once; CDR3nt: TGCAGTGCTAGAGATCGGCTGCGACAGGGGGCGAGGGATACGCAGTATTTT; CDR3aa: CSARDRLRQGARDTQYF
j_gene: TRBJ2-1; v_gene: TRBV6-2/TRBV6-3; d_gene: -; abundance: -; CDR3nt: TGTGCCAGCAGTTACGCTAACCCCGACTACACGGCGGAGTTCTTC; CDR3aa: CASSYANPDYTAEFF
j_gene: TRBJ1-1; v_gene: TRBV20-1; d_gene: -; abundance: -; CDR3nt: TGCAGTGCTAGGGACGGCTGGAACACTGAAGCTTTCTTT; CDR3aa: CSARDGWNTEAFF
j_gene: TRBJ2-7; v_gene: TRBV5-4; d_gene: -; abundance: -; CDR3nt: TGTGCCAGCAGCTTGCTGTGGACTGGGACCTACGAGCAGTACTTC; CDR3aa: CASSLLWTGTYEQYF